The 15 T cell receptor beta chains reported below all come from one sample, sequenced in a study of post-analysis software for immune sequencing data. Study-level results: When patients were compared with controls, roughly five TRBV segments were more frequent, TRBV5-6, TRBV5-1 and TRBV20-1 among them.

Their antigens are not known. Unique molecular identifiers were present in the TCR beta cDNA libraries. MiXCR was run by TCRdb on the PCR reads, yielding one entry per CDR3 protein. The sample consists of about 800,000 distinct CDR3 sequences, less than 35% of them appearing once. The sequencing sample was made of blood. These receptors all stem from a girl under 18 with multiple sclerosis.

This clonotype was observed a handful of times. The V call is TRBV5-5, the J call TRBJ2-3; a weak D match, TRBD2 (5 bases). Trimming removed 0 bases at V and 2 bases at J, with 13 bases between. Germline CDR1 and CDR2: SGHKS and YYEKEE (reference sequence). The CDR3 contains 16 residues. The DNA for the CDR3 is TGTGCCAGCAGCTTGGCCGAGGGTTCGTCCACAGATACGCAGTATTTT. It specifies CASSLAEGSSTDTQYF.

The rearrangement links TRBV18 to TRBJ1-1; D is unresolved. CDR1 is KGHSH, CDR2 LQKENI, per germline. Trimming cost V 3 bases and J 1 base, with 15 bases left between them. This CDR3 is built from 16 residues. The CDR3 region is CASSPSVASTNTEAFF. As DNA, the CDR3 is TGTGCCAGCTCACCGTCCGTCGCCAGTACGAACACTGAAGCTTTCTTT. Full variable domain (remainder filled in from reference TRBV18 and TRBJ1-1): NAGVMQNPRHLVRRRGQEARLRCSPMKGHSHVYWYRQLPEEGLKFMVYLQKENIIDESGMPKERFSAEFPKEGPSILRIQQVVRGDSAAYFCASSPSVASTNTEAFFGQGTRLTVV.

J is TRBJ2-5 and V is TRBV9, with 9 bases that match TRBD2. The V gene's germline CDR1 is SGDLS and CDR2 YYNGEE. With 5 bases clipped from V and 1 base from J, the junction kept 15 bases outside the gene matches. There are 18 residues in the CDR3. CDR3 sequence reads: CASSPLVSGGRTQETQYF. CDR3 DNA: TGTGCCAGCAGTCCCTTAGTTAGCGGGGGACGAACCCAAGAGACCCAGTACTTC.

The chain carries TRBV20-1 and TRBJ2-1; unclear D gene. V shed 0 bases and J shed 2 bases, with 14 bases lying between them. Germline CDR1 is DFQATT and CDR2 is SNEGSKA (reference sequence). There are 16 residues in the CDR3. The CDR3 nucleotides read TGCAGTGCTAGAGATATGGGTTTGGTGGCCTACAATGAGCAGTTCTTC. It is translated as CSARDMGLVAYNEQFF.

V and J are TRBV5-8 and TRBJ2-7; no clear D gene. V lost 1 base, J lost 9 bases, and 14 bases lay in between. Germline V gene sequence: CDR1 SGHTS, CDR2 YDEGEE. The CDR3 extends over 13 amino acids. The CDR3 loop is CASSLMRNDAQYF. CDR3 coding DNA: TGTGCCAGCAGCTTGATGAGAAATGACGCGCAGTACTTC.

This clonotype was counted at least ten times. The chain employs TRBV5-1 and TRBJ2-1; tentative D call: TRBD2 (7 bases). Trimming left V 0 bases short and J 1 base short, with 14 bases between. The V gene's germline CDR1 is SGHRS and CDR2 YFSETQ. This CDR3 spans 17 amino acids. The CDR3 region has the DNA TGCGCCAGCAGCTTGGGCCACGGGGGGCCATCCTACAATGAGCAGTTCTTC. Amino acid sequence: CASSLGHGGPSYNEQFF. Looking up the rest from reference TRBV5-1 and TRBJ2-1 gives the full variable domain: KAGVTQTPRYLIKTRGQQVTLSCSPISGHRSVSWYQQTPGQGLQFLFEYFSETQRNKGNFPGRFSGRQFSNSRSEMNVSTLELGDSALYLCASSLGHGGPSYNEQFFGPGTRLTVL.

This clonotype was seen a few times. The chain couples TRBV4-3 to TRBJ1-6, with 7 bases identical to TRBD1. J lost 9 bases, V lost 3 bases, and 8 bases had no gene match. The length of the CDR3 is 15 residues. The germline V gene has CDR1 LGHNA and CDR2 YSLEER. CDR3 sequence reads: CASSQGGQDGSPLHF. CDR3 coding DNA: TGCGCCAGCAGCCAGGGAGGACAGGATGGTTCACCCCTCCACTTT.

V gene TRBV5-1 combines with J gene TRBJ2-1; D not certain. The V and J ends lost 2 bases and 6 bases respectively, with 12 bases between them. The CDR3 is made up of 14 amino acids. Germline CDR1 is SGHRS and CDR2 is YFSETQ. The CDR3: CASSFPPQSNEQFF. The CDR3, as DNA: TGCGCCAGCAGCTTCCCCCCCCAGAGCAATGAGCAGTTCTTC.

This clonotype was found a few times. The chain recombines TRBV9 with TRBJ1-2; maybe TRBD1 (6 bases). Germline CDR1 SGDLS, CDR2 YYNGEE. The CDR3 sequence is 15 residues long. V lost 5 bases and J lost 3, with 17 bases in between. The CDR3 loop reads CASSGGSWSDYGYTF. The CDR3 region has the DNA TGTGCCAGCAGTGGGGGCAGTTGGTCGGACTATGGCTACACCTTC.

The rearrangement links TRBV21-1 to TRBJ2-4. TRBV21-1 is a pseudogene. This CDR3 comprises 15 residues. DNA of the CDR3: TGTGCCAGCAGCAAAGTTCGGGTAGCCAAAAACATTCAGTACTTC. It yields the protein CASSKVRVAKNIQYF.

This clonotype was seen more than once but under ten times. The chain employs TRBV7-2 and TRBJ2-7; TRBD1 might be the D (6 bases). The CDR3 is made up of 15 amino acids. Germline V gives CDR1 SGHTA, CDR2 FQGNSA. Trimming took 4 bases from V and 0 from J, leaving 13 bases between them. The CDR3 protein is CASSYGTLSSYEQYF. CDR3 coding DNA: TGTGCCAGCAGCTACGGGACACTAAGCTCCTACGAGCAGTACTTC. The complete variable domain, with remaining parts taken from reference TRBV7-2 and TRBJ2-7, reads GAGVSQSPSNKVTEKGKDVELRCDPISGHTALYWYRQSLGQGLEFLIYFQGNSAPDKSGLPSDRFSAERTGGSVSTLTIQRTQQEDSAVYLCASSYGTLSSYEQYFGPGTRLTVT.

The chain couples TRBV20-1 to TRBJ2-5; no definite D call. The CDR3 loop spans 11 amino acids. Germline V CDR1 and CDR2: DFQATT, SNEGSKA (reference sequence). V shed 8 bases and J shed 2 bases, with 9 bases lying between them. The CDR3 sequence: CSSSEQETQYF. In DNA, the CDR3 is TGCAGTTCCTCAGAACAAGAGACCCAGTACTTC.

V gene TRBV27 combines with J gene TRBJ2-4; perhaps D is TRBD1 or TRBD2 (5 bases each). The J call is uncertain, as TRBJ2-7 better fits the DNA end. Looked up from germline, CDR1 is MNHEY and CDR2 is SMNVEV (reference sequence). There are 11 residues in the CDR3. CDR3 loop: CARNRDHEQYF. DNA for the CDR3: TGTGCCAGAAACCGGGACCACGAGCAGTACTTC.

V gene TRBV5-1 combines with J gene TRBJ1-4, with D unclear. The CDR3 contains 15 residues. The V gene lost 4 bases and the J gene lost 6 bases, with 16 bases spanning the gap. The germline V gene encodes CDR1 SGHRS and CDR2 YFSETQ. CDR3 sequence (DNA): TGCGCCAGCAGCAGGACTGTACGCGTCGATGAAAAACTGTTTTTT. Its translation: CASSRTVRVDEKLFF.

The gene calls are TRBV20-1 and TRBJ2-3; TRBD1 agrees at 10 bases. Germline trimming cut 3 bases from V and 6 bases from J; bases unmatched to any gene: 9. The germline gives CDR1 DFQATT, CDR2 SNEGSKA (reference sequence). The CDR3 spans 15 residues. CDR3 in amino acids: CSASWDRGRADTQYF. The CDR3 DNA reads TGCAGTGCTAGCTGGGACAGGGGCCGGGCGGATACGCAGTATTTT.